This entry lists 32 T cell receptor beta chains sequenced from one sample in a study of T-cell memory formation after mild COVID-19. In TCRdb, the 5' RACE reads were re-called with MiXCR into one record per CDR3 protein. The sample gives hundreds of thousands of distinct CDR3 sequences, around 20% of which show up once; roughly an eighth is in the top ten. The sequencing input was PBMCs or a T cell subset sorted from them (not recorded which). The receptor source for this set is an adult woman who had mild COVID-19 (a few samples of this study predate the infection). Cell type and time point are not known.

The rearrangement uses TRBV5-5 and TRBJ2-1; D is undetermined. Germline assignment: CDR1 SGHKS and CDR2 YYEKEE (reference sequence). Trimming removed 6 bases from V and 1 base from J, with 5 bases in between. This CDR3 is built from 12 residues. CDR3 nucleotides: TGTGCCAGCATCTCATCCTACAATGAGCAGTTCTTC. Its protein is CASISSYNEQFF.

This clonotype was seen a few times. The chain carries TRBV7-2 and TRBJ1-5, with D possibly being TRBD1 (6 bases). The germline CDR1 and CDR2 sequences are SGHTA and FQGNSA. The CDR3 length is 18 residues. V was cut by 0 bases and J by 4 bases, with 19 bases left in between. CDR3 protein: CASSLARTVEQLNQPQHF. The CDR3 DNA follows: TGTGCCAGCAGCTTAGCGCGGACAGTCGAACAGTTAAATCAGCCCCAGCATTTT.

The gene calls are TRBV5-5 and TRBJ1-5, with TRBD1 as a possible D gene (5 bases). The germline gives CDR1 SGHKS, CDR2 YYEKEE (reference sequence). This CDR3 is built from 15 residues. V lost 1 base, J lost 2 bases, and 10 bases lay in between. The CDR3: CASSLMWDGNQPQHF. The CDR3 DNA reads TGTGCCAGCAGCTTGATGTGGGACGGCAATCAGCCCCAGCATTTT.

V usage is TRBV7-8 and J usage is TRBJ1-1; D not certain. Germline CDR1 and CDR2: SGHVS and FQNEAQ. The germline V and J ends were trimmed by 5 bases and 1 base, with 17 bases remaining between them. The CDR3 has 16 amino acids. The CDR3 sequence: CASSNNAWAANTEAFF. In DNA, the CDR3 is TGTGCCAGCAGCAATAATGCCTGGGCGGCGAACACTGAAGCTTTCTTT.

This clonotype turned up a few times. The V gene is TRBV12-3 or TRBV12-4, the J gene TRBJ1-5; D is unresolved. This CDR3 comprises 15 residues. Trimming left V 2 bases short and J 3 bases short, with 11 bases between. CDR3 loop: CASSLTAGPNQPQHF. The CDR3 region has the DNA TGTGCCAGCAGTTTAACGGCAGGCCCCAATCAGCCCCAGCATTTT.

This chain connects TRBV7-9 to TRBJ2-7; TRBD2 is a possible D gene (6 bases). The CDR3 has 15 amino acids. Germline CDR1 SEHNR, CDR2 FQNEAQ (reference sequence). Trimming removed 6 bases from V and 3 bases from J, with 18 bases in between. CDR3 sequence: CASSPPGGIDYEQYF. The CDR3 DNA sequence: TGTGCCAGCAGTCCCCCTGGAGGGATCGACTACGAGCAGTACTTC.

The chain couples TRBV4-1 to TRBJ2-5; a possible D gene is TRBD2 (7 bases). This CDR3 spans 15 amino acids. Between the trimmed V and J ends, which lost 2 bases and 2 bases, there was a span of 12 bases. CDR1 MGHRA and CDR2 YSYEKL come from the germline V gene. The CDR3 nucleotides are TGCGCCAGCAGCCAATCCGGGGGGCGTCAAGAGACCCAGTACTTC. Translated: CASSQSGGRQETQYF.

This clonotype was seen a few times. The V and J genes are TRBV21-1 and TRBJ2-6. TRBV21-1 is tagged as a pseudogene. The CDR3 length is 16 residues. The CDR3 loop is CASSKKTGPGANVLTF. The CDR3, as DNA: TGTGCCAGCAGCAAAAAGACAGGGCCTGGGGCCAACGTCCTGACTTTC.

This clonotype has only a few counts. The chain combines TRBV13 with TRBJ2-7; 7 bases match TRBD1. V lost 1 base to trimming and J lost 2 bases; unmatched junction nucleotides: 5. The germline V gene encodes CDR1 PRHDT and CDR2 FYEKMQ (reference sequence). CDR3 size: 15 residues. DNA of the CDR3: TGTGCCAGCAGCTTAGTTAGGGACAGTACCTACGAGCAGTACTTC. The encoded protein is CASSLVRDSTYEQYF.

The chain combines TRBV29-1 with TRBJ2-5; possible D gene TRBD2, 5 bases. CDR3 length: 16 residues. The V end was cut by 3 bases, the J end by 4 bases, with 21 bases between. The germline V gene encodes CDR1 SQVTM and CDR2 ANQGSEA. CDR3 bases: TGCAGCGTTGAGGGAGCCGTCCTGAGGAGTTTAGAGACCCAGTACTTC. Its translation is CSVEGAVLRSLETQYF.

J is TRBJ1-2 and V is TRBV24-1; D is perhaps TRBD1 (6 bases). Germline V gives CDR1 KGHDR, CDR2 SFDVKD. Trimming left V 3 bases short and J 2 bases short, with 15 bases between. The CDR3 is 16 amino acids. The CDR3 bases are TGTGCCACCAGTGATCCCGTGGGCAGGGGAAACTATGGCTACACCTTC. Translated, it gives CATSDPVGRGNYGYTF.

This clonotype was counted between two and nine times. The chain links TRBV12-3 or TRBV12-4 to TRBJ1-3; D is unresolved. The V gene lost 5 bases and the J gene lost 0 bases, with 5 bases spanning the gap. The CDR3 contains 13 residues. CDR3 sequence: CASSEISGNTIYF. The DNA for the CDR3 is TGTGCCAGCAGTGAAATCTCTGGAAACACCATATATTTT.

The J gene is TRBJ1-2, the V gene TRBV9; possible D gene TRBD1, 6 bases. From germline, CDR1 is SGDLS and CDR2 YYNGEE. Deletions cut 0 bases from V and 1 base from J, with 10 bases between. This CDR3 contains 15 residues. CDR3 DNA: TGTGCCAGCAGCGTAGGCGCAGGGGATAACTATGGCTACACCTTC. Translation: CASSVGAGDNYGYTF.

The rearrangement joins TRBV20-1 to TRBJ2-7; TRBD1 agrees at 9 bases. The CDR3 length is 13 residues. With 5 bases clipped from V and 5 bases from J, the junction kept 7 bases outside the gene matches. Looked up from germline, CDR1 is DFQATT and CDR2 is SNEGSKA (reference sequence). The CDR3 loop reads CSAPGTGKNEQYF. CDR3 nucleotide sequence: TGCAGTGCTCCCGGGACAGGGAAAAACGAGCAGTACTTC.

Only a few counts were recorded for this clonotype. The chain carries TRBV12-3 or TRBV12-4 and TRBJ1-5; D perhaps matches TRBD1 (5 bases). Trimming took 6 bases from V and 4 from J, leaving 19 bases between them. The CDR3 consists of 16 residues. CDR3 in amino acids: CASSPPGGIGNQPQHF. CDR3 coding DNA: TGTGCCAGCAGCCCCCCGGGGGGGATTGGGAATCAGCCCCAGCATTTT.

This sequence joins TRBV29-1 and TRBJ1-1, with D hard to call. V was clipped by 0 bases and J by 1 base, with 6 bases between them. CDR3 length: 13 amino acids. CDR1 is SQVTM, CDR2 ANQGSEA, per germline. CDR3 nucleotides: TGCAGCGTTGAAGATTGGCAGAACACTGAAGCTTTCTTT. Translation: CSVEDWQNTEAFF.

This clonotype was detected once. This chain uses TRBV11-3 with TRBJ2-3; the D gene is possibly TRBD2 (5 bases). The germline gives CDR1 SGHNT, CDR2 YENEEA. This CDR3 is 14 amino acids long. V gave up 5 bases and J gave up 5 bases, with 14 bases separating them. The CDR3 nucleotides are TGTGCCAGCAGCCCCGGTGGGAGCGGAGATACGCAGTATTTT. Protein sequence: CASSPGGSGDTQYF.

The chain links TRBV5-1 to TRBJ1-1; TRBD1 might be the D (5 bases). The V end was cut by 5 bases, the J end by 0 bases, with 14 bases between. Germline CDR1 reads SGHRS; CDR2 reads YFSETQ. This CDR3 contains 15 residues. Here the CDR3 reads CASRLRSGVNTEAFF. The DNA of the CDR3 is TGCGCCAGCAGATTAAGGTCGGGGGTGAACACTGAAGCTTTCTTT.

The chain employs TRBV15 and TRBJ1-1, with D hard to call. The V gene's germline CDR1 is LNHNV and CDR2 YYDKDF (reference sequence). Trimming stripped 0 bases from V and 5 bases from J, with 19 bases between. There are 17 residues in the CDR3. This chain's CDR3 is CATSRESSPSRGTEAFF. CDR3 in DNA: TGTGCCACCAGCAGAGAAAGCAGCCCCTCAAGAGGGACTGAAGCTTTCTTT. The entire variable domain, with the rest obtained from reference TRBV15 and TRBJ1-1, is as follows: DAMVIQNPRYQVTQFGKPVTLSCSQTLNHNVMYWYQQKSSQAPKLLFHYYDKDFNNEADTPDNFQSRRPNTSFCFLDIRSPGLGDTAMYLCATSRESSPSRGTEAFFGQGTRLTVV.

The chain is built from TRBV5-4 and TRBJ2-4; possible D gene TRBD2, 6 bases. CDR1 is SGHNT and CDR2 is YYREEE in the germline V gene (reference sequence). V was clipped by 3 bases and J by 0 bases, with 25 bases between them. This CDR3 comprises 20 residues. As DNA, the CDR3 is TGTGCCAGCAGCTATAAAACTGGGACTCGACGGAACCTAGCCAAAAACATTCAGTACTTC. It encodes CASSYKTGTRRNLAKNIQYF.

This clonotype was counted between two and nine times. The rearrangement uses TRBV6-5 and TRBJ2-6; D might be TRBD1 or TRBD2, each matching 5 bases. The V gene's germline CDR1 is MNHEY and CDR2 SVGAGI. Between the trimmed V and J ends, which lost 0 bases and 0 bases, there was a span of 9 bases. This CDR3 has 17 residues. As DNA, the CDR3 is TGTGCCAGCAGTTACTCGGGGGAACACTCTGGGGCCAACGTCCTGACTTTC. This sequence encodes CASSYSGEHSGANVLTF.

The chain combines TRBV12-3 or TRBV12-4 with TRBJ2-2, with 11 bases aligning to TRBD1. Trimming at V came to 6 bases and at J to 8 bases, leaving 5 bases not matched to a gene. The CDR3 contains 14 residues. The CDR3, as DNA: TGTGCCAGCAGAGACGGACAGGGGGCGGGGGAGCTGTTTTTT. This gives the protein CASRDGQGAGELFF.

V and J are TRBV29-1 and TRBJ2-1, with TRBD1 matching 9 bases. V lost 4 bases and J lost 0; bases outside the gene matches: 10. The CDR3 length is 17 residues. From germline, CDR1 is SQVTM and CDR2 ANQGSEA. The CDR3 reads CSVAGQGFLSSYNEQFF. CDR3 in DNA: TGCAGCGTTGCGGGACAGGGCTTTCTCAGCTCCTACAATGAGCAGTTCTTC.

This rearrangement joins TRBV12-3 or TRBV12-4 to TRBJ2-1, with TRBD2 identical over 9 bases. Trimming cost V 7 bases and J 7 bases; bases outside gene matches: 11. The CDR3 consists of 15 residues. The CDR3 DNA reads TGTGCCAGCACCCTCCTAGCGGGAATGGTAAATGAGCAGTTCTTC. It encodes CASTLLAGMVNEQFF.

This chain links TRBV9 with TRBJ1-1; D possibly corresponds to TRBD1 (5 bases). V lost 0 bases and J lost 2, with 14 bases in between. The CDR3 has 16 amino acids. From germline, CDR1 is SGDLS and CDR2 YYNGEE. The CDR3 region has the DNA TGTGCCAGCAGCGTAGTAATGGGTGGGACTAACACTGAAGCTTTCTTT. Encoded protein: CASSVVMGGTNTEAFF.

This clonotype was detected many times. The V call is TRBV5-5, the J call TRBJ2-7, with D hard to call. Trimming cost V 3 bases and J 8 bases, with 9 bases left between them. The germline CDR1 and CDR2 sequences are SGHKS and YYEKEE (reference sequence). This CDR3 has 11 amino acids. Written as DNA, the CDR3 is TGTGCCAGCAGCTCACAGCGACAGCAGTACTTC. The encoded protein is CASSSQRQQYF.

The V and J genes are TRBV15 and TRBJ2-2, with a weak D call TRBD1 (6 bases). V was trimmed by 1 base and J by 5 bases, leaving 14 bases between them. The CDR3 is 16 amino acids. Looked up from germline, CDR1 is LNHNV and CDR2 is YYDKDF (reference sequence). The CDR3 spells CATSRAGGWLTGELFF. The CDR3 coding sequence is TGTGCCACCAGCAGAGCTGGGGGCTGGTTGACCGGGGAGCTGTTTTTT.

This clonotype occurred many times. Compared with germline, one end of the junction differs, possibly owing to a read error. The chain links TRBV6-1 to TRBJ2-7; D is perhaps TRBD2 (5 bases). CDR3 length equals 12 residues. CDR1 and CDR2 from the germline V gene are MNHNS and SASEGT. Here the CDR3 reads CASSEGRKVGNF. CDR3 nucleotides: TGTGCCAGCAGTGAAGGGAGGAAGGTTGGGAACTTC.

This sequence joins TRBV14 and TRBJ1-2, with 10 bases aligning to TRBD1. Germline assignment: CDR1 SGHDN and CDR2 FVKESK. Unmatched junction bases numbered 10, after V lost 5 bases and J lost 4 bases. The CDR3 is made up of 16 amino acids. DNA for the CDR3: TGTGCCAGCAGCTCCCGGACAGGGGGATTTCTCTATGGCTACACCTTC. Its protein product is CASSSRTGGFLYGYTF.

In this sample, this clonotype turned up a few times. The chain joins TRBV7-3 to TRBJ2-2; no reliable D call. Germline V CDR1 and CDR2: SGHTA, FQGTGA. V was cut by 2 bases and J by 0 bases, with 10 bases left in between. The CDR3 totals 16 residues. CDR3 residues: CASSLSEGPNTGELFF. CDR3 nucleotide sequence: TGTGCCAGCAGCTTATCGGAAGGTCCGAACACCGGGGAGCTGTTTTTT.

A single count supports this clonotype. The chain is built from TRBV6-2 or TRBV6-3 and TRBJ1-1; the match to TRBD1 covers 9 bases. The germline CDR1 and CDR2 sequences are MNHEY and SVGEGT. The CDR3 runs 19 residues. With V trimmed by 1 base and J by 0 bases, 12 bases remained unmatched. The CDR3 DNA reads TGTGCCAGCAGTTACTTTGGGACAGGGAAGGTTGGGATGAACACTGAAGCTTTCTTT. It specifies CASSYFGTGKVGMNTEAFF.

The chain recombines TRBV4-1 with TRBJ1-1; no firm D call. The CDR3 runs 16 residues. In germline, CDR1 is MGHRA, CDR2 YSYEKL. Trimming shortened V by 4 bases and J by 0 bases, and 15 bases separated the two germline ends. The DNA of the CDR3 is TGCGCCAGCAGCCGAACGGGCCGGCGAGTGAACACTGAAGCTTTCTTT. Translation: CASSRTGRRVNTEAFF.